The T cell receptor (beta chain) described here comes from a study of identical twins' blood T cells. TCRdb called the 5' RACE reads again in MiXCR, with one record for every CDR3 protein. The table includes 400,000 or so distinct CDR3 sequences, about 28% detected once. Findings and caveats of the study: Shared CDR3 clonotype counts tracked mainly the product of cloneset sizes.

The CDR3 loop spans 13 amino acids. CDR1 and CDR2 (germline): ENHRY, SYGVKD. Trimming took off 0 bases at V and 8 bases at J, with 7 bases between the two ends. This clonotype was counted many times. The antigen is not known. All three twin pairs grew up together with likely shared infections and vaccines. V gene TRBV10-3 combines with J gene TRBJ2-2; D call uncertain. The clonotype comes from a woman aged 18-50 years in good health. Sequenced sample: PBMCs. CDR3 loop: CAISESFEGELFF. The CDR3 DNA is TGTGCCATCAGTGAGTCCTTCGAGGGGGAGCTGTTTTTT.